The 17 T cell receptor beta chains presented below share a single source sample, sequenced in a study of T cells of healthy individuals. MiXCR was run by TCRdb on the 5' RACE reads, yielding one entry per CDR3 protein. This sample carries 60,000 to 80,000 distinct CDR3 sequences, roughly 17% of them seen once, and the ten largest clones take approximately 4.7%. The receptor set was obtained from a human donor in good health.

At least ten counts were recorded for this clonotype. The genes are TRBV18 and TRBJ2-7, with 9 bases lining up with TRBD1. CDR1 and CDR2 (germline): KGHSH, LQKENI. The V gene end was trimmed by 6 bases and the J gene end by 5 bases; junction bases not matched to a gene: 14. This CDR3 has 16 amino acids. The CDR3 here is CASSRKTGTGRDEQYF. CDR3 sequence (DNA): TGTGCCAGCTCTCGGAAAACCGGGACAGGGAGGGACGAGCAGTACTTC.

As regards this clonotype: This may be a read error: a much more frequent sequence differs by one nucleotide. The rearrangement joins TRBV3-1 to TRBJ1-5, with 9 positions matching TRBD1. Germline lookup yields CDR1 LGHDT and CDR2 YNNKEL (reference sequence). This CDR3 has 15 amino acids. Here the CDR3 reads CAGSDTGGGNQPQHF. For the CDR3, the DNA is TGTGCCGGCAGCGATACAGGGGGCGGCAATCAGCCCCAGCATTTT.

The genes are TRBV19 and TRBJ1-5; D call uncertain. The germline V gene has CDR1 LNHDA and CDR2 SQIVND (reference sequence). The CDR3 contains 13 residues. V was shortened by 5 bases and J by 5 bases, with 10 bases between the two germline ends. As DNA, the CDR3 is TGTGCCAGTAGTGTGAACCCCGATCAGCCCCAGCATTTT. It yields the protein CASSVNPDQPQHF.

This clonotype was recorded a few times. The V gene is TRBV27, the J gene TRBJ2-2; 7 bases map to TRBD1. Trimming at V came to 5 bases and at J to 7 bases, leaving 10 bases not matched to a gene. This CDR3 region has 15 residues. Germline-derived CDR1 and CDR2 are MNHEY and SMNVEV (reference sequence). The CDR3 DNA follows: TGTGCCAGCAGTGGTAGGCAGGGGGACATCGGGGAGCTGTTTTTT. Its protein product is CASSGRQGDIGELFF.

This clonotype has at least ten counts. The genes are TRBV12-3 or TRBV12-4 and TRBJ2-3; 7 nucleotides align to TRBD1. V lost 8 bases to trimming and J lost 2 bases; unmatched junction nucleotides: 10. The CDR3 covers 15 residues. The CDR3 is CASLPGGAPTDTQYF. In nucleotides, the CDR3 is TGTGCCAGCCTTCCAGGGGGAGCCCCCACAGATACGCAGTATTTT.

The CDR3 sequence: CASSQGPSAGQPQHF. CDR3 DNA sequence: TGTGCCAGCAGCCAAGGGCCCAGCGCAGGTCAGCCCCAGCATTTT. The rearrangement joins TRBV3-1 to TRBJ1-5, with D hard to call. With 1 base removed from V and 6 bases from J, the gap between germline ends came to 13 bases. The CDR3 sequence is 15 residues long. Germline values: CDR1 LGHDT, CDR2 YNNKEL (reference sequence).

There are a few counts of this clonotype. This rearrangement joins TRBV9 to TRBJ2-1; D uncertain. This CDR3 contains 16 residues. The germline CDR1 and CDR2 sequences are SGDLS and YYNGEE. Trimming removed 4 bases at V and 1 base at J, with 15 bases between. The CDR3: CASSPGEGLSYNEQFF. CDR3 coding DNA: TGTGCCAGCAGCCCCGGAGAAGGGTTATCCTACAATGAGCAGTTCTTC.

The sample holds many counts of this clonotype. The chain has TRBV28 and TRBJ2-7; no reliable D call. This CDR3 region has 12 residues. Per germline, CDR1 MDHEN and CDR2 SYDVKM. Trimming stripped 4 bases from V and 3 bases from J, with 7 bases between. The CDR3 sequence: CASSSNIYEQYF. As DNA, the CDR3 is TGTGCCAGCAGTTCAAATATCTACGAGCAGTACTTC.

The V call is TRBV4-2, the J call TRBJ1-2, with D uncertain. Trimming took 0 bases from V and 7 from J, leaving 15 bases between them. The CDR3 extends over 15 amino acids. Germline CDR1 is LGHNA and CDR2 is YNFKEQ. As DNA, the CDR3 is TGTGCCAGCAGCCAAGACCCGGAGGGTCTGGTTGGCTACACCTTC. Protein product: CASSQDPEGLVGYTF.

The table lists this clonotype with a few counts. The chain uses TRBV9 and TRBJ1-5, with D perhaps matching TRBD1 (6 bases). This CDR3 spans 16 amino acids. Germline CDR1 is SGDLS and CDR2 is YYNGEE. V gave up 4 bases and J gave up 1 base, with 15 bases separating them. For the CDR3, the DNA is TGTGCCAGCAGCCCGGGGGCGGGACGCAGCAATCAGCCCCAGCATTTT. Residues: CASSPGAGRSNQPQHF.

This clonotype was detected many times. CDR3: CASRDTGEGQPQHF. Written as DNA, the CDR3 is TGTGCCAGCAGGGATACAGGGGAGGGTCAGCCCCAGCATTTT. The chain joins TRBV6-6 to TRBJ1-5; 7 nucleotides align to TRBD1. Germline V gives CDR1 MNHNY, CDR2 SVGAGI (reference sequence). V was pared by 6 bases and J by 6 bases, with 8 bases of the junction left unmatched. The CDR3 contains 14 residues.

The rearrangement joins TRBV10-3 to TRBJ1-4; D not certain. V was cut by 4 bases and J by 4 bases, with 13 bases left in between. Germline values: CDR1 ENHRY, CDR2 SYGVKD. There are 15 residues in the CDR3. CDR3 DNA: TGTGCCATCAGTGTCTTAGCGGGCGATAATGAAAAACTGTTTTTT. This translates into CAISVLAGDNEKLFF.

This clonotype has at least ten counts. The gene calls are TRBV19 and TRBJ2-6, with D hard to call. The CDR3 has 15 residues. V gave up 8 bases and J gave up 2 bases, with 13 bases separating them. In germline, CDR1 is LNHDA, CDR2 SQIVND (reference sequence). The CDR3 sequence: CASRLSGAGANVLTF. CDR3 nucleotide sequence: TGTGCCAGTCGCTTGAGTGGGGCTGGGGCCAACGTCCTGACTTTC.

The table lists this clonotype with many counts. The V and J genes are TRBV24-1 and TRBJ2-7; D might be TRBD2 (5 bases). Trimming took off 3 bases at V and 0 bases at J, with 8 bases between the two ends. This CDR3 is 14 amino acids long. Germline V CDR1 and CDR2: KGHDR, SFDVKD. The CDR3 protein is CATSDPGSSYEQYF. As DNA, the CDR3 is TGTGCCACCAGTGATCCGGGGAGCTCCTACGAGCAGTACTTC.

This clonotype came up many times. V is TRBV6-5 and J is TRBJ1-1; no reliable D call. V dropped 6 bases and J dropped 11 bases, with 13 bases sitting between them. CDR1 is MNHEY and CDR2 is SVGAGI in the germline V gene. This CDR3 comprises 11 residues. The CDR3 region is CASRLQDRAFF. Written as DNA, the CDR3 is TGTGCCAGCAGGCTCCAGGACCGGGCTTTCTTT.

This clonotype was counted a few times. In nucleotides, the CDR3 is TGCGCCAGCAGCTTGGAGGGAGATACGCAGTATTTT. It encodes CASSLEGDTQYF. The genes are TRBV5-1 and TRBJ2-3; D gene uncertain. Trimming took off 0 bases at V and 5 bases at J, with 4 bases between the two ends. Germline V gene sequence: CDR1 SGHRS, CDR2 YFSETQ. The CDR3 length is 12 residues.

This clonotype has a count of ten or more. The V call is TRBV10-3, the J call TRBJ2-7; D remains ambiguous. Trimming left V 3 bases short and J 3 bases short, with 3 bases between. The CDR3 spans 11 residues. CDR1 and CDR2 from the germline V gene are ENHRY and SYGVKD. This CDR3 reads CAISEFYEQYF. The CDR3 DNA follows: TGTGCCATCAGTGAATTCTACGAGCAGTACTTC.